The T cell receptor beta chain described here comes from a study of spatial heterogeneity in lung cancer. Whole-study context: Sequence detection consistently recorded a greater number of beta-chain than alpha-chain sequences.

A few counts support this clonotype. V dropped 5 bases and J dropped 3; count of bases not matched to a gene: 12. This CDR3 has 17 amino acids. The germline V gene has CDR1 SGHTA and CDR2 FQGTGA. Unique molecular identifiers tagged every individual TCR cDNA molecule. TCRdb itself ran the 5' RACE reads through MiXCR, one entry per CDR3 protein. Of roughly 5,300 distinct CDR3 sequences listed, about 26% are singletons. The time point: sample taken at primary tumor resection. Material for sequencing was whole RNA from tumor, nontumor lung or frozen PBMC, left unsorted. Samples were obtained from 65 to 80 donors, all untreated early-stage non-small cell lung cancer patients.

The specimen comprised PBMCs, sampled at surgery. The V gene is TRBV7-3, the J gene TRBJ1-3, with TRBD1 matching over 8 bases. The clonotype comes from a male donor with early-stage non-small cell lung cancer. CDR3 bases: TGTGCCAGCAGCCGGACCACAGGGGGTATTTATGGAAACACCATATATTTT. It encodes CASSRTTGGIYGNTIYF.